These T cell receptor beta chains were read from a single sample in a study of beta chain features in type 1 diabetes. Profiling relied on immunoSEQ multiplex PCR, and the TCRdb table lists in-frame clones only, not all of them. Of a few hundred thousand clones in the sample, roughly 12% are singletons; the top ten hold nearly 0.015%. What was sequenced was naive CD4+ T cells from blood. The receptor set was obtained from a woman aged 18 to 35 with type 1 diabetes. Both conserved end residues are part of each CDR3. The order of the fields is V gene, clone size, D gene, J gene, CDR3 DNA, CDR3 protein. A D gene is named only where the DNA matches it firmly. Only some rows state a clone size, as once, few, many or a class for expanded clones.

v_call: TRBV9
clone_size: few
d_call: TRBD1
j_call: TRBJ2-1
cdr3_nt: TGTGCCAGCAGCGTTGGACAGGGTCATCCGGCTTATACAGCGAATGAGCAGTTCTTC
cdr3_aa: CASSVGQGHPAYTANEQFF

v_call: TRBV5-4
clone_size: -
d_call: -
j_call: TRBJ2-2
cdr3_nt: TGTGCCAGCAGCCGAGGGGGGGCGGGCACCGGGGAGCTGTTTTTT
cdr3_aa: CASSRGGAGTGELFF

v_call: TRBV18
clone_size: -
d_call: -
j_call: TRBJ1-3
cdr3_nt: TGTGCCAGCTCACCGACATCAGGCTCTGGAAACACCATATATTTT
cdr3_aa: CASSPTSGSGNTIYF

v_call: TRBV7-9
clone_size: -
d_call: -
j_call: TRBJ2-1
cdr3_nt: TGTGCCAGCAGCCCTGGAGGGACTGCCAACAATGAGCAGTTCTTC
cdr3_aa: CASSPGGTANNEQFF

v_call: TRBV5-4
clone_size: few
d_call: -
j_call: TRBJ2-3
cdr3_nt: TGTGCCAGCAGCTTGGGGGGGCTAGCGGAGGATACGCAGTATTTT
cdr3_aa: CASSLGGLAEDTQYF

v_call: TRBV5-4
clone_size: few
d_call: TRBD2
j_call: TRBJ2-7
cdr3_nt: TGTGCCAGCAGCTTGCAGGGAGGGAGGTACGAGCAGTACTTC
cdr3_aa: CASSLQGGRYEQYF

v_call: TRBV2
clone_size: -
d_call: TRBD2
j_call: TRBJ2-5
cdr3_nt: TGTGCCAGCAGAAAAGCCAGCGGGAGAGAGACCCAGTACTTC
cdr3_aa: CASRKASGRETQYF

v_call: TRBV30
clone_size: -
d_call: -
j_call: TRBJ1-1
cdr3_nt: TGTGCCTGGAGTACGACAGACGAAGCTTTCTTT
cdr3_aa: CAWSTTDEAFF

v_call: TRBV29-1
clone_size: few
d_call: -
j_call: TRBJ1-1
cdr3_nt: TGCAGCGTTGGGGCTCAACCGAGGGCTGAAGCTTTCTTT
cdr3_aa: CSVGAQPRAEAFF

v_call: TRBV5-1
clone_size: few
d_call: -
j_call: TRBJ1-2
cdr3_nt: TGCGCCAGCAGCTTGGGGCAGTTTGATGGCTACACCTTC
cdr3_aa: CASSLGQFDGYTF

v_call: TRBV19
clone_size: once
d_call: TRBD2
j_call: TRBJ2-1
cdr3_nt: TGTGCCAGTAGTATTGCGGGACTAGCAGTCTACAATGAGCAGTTCTTC
cdr3_aa: CASSIAGLAVYNEQFF

v_call: TRBV4-3
clone_size: -
d_call: -
j_call: TRBJ2-1
cdr3_nt: TGCGCCAGCAGCCAAGAGACTGCCCTCAATGAGCAGTTCTTC
cdr3_aa: CASSQETALNEQFF

v_call: TRBV27
clone_size: -
d_call: -
j_call: TRBJ2-5
cdr3_nt: TGTGCCAGCACGGGGGGTCAGGGGAAAAACCTCCAAGAGACCCAGTACTTC
cdr3_aa: CASTGGQGKNLQETQYF

v_call: TRBV25-1
clone_size: few
d_call: TRBD2
j_call: TRBJ2-3
cdr3_nt: TGTGCCAGCAGTGATTCCAGACTAGCGGGAGCAGATACGCAGTATTTT
cdr3_aa: CASSDSRLAGADTQYF

v_call: TRBV28
clone_size: -
d_call: -
j_call: TRBJ2-5
cdr3_nt: TGTGCCAGATCCAGGGTTGGAGAGACCCAGTACTTC
cdr3_aa: CARSRVGETQYF

v_call: TRBV7-2
clone_size: few
d_call: -
j_call: TRBJ1-2
cdr3_nt: TGTGCCAGCAGCTTCGGTGCGCATGGCTACACCTTC
cdr3_aa: CASSFGAHGYTF

v_call: TRBV11-3
clone_size: few
d_call: TRBD2
j_call: TRBJ2-7
cdr3_nt: TGTGCCAGCAGCCCCAATGGACTAGCGGCTTCCTACGAGCAGTACTTC
cdr3_aa: CASSPNGLAASYEQYF

v_call: TRBV18
clone_size: few
d_call: -
j_call: TRBJ1-1
cdr3_nt: TGTGCCAGCTCATGGGACCAGGGGAATACTGAAGCTTTCTTT
cdr3_aa: CASSWDQGNTEAFF

v_call: TRBV7-9
clone_size: -
d_call: -
j_call: TRBJ2-3
cdr3_nt: TGTGCCAGCAGCTTAACCCCCAGACAGATTACAGATACGCAGTATTTT
cdr3_aa: CASSLTPRQITDTQYF

v_call: TRBV10-3
clone_size: -
d_call: -
j_call: TRBJ2-2
cdr3_nt: TGTGCCATCGCAAGGGCGGGAATTGACACCGGGGAGCTGTTTTTT
cdr3_aa: CAIARAGIDTGELFF

v_call: TRBV28
clone_size: few
d_call: TRBD2
j_call: TRBJ2-1
cdr3_nt: TGTGCCAGCAGTCCGACCGGGACTAGCGGTAGCTCCTACAATGAGCAGTTCTTC
cdr3_aa: CASSPTGTSGSSYNEQFF

v_call: TRBV19
clone_size: -
d_call: TRBD1
j_call: TRBJ2-6
cdr3_nt: TGTGCCAGTAGTAGGGACAGGGGGATGGGGGCCAACGTCCTGACTTTC
cdr3_aa: CASSRDRGMGANVLTF

v_call: TRBV12-5
clone_size: -
d_call: -
j_call: TRBJ2-5
cdr3_nt: TGTGCTAGTGGTTTGGTGTGGGCAGGGGAAGAGACCCAGTACTTC
cdr3_aa: CASGLVWAGEETQYF

v_call: TRBV30
clone_size: -
d_call: TRBD1
j_call: TRBJ1-2
cdr3_nt: TGTGCCTGGGCGGGACAGGGTGACTATGGCTACACCTTC
cdr3_aa: CAWAGQGDYGYTF

v_call: TRBV27
clone_size: few
d_call: -
j_call: TRBJ2-7
cdr3_nt: TGTGCCAGCAGTTTCGAGCCAGGGGCGGATTACGAGCAGTACTTC
cdr3_aa: CASSFEPGADYEQYF

v_call: TRBV19
clone_size: few
d_call: -
j_call: TRBJ2-5
cdr3_nt: TGTGCCAGTAGTACATCCATTCAAGAGACCCAGTACTTC
cdr3_aa: CASSTSIQETQYF

v_call: TRBV29-1
clone_size: few
d_call: TRBD1
j_call: TRBJ2-4
cdr3_nt: TGCAGCGTTGTTGGAGACAGGGGAGCCAAAAACATTCAGTACTTC
cdr3_aa: CSVVGDRGAKNIQYF

v_call: TRBV5-1
clone_size: few
d_call: -
j_call: TRBJ2-3
cdr3_nt: TGCGCCAGCAGCTTACCAGGGTTAACGGAAGATACGCAGTATTTT
cdr3_aa: CASSLPGLTEDTQYF

v_call: TRBV7-2
clone_size: -
d_call: -
j_call: TRBJ1-2
cdr3_nt: TGTGCCAGCAGCCCCCTCGTAAACACCGATGGCTACACCTTC
cdr3_aa: CASSPLVNTDGYTF

v_call: TRBV27
clone_size: few
d_call: TRBD1
j_call: TRBJ2-5
cdr3_nt: TGTGCCAGCAGTTACTCCAGACAGGGAATGCAAGAGACCCAGTACTTC
cdr3_aa: CASSYSRQGMQETQYF

v_call: TRBV5-4
clone_size: few
d_call: -
j_call: TRBJ2-1
cdr3_nt: TGTGCCAGCAGCTTGAAGGTGGGAGTATTTAACGATGAGCAGTTCTTC
cdr3_aa: CASSLKVGVFNDEQFF

v_call: TRBV9
clone_size: -
d_call: TRBD2
j_call: TRBJ2-1
cdr3_nt: TGTGCCAGCAGCGTAGATGGTACTAGCGCCTACAATGAGCAGTTCTTC
cdr3_aa: CASSVDGTSAYNEQFF

v_call: TRBV19
clone_size: few
d_call: TRBD2
j_call: TRBJ2-5
cdr3_nt: TGTGCCAGTAGCCCCCACTCATCCCCTAGCGGCAGATGGACCCAGTACTTC
cdr3_aa: CASSPHSSPSGRWTQYF

v_call: TRBV4-1
clone_size: few
d_call: TRBD1
j_call: TRBJ2-1
cdr3_nt: TGCGCCAGCAGCCAGGCCCGGACAGGGATCGCCTACAATGAGCAGTTCTTC
cdr3_aa: CASSQARTGIAYNEQFF

v_call: TRBV7-9
clone_size: -
d_call: -
j_call: TRBJ1-5
cdr3_nt: TGTGCCAGCAGCTCCTCGGGACTTAGCAATCAGCCCCAGCATTTT
cdr3_aa: CASSSSGLSNQPQHF

v_call: TRBV18
clone_size: few
d_call: -
j_call: TRBJ2-2
cdr3_nt: TGTGCCAGCTCACCCACCGGCCCCTCGGGAACCGGGGAGCTGTTTTTT
cdr3_aa: CASSPTGPSGTGELFF

v_call: TRBV7-2
clone_size: -
d_call: TRBD2
j_call: TRBJ2-3
cdr3_nt: TGTGCCAGCAGCTTTCGGACTAGCGGGAAGGATACGCAGTATTTT
cdr3_aa: CASSFRTSGKDTQYF

v_call: TRBV2
clone_size: few
d_call: TRBD1
j_call: TRBJ1-2
cdr3_nt: TGTGCCAGCAGGGACAGGGGATTTGATGGCTACACCTTC
cdr3_aa: CASRDRGFDGYTF

v_call: TRBV25-1
clone_size: few
d_call: TRBD2
j_call: TRBJ2-1
cdr3_nt: TGTGCCAGCATTGGAGCGGGAGCCTACAATGAGCAGTTCTTC
cdr3_aa: CASIGAGAYNEQFF

v_call: TRBV7-2
clone_size: -
d_call: -
j_call: TRBJ2-1
cdr3_nt: TGTGCCAGCGAGAGGTACAATGAGCAGTTCTTC
cdr3_aa: CASERYNEQFF

v_call: TRBV18
clone_size: few
d_call: -
j_call: TRBJ2-4
cdr3_nt: TGTGCCAGCTCAGGACCACAGGAAAACATTCAGTACTTC
cdr3_aa: CASSGPQENIQYF

v_call: TRBV7-9
clone_size: few
d_call: -
j_call: TRBJ1-1
cdr3_nt: TGTGCCAGCAGCTTAATGAGGGGGATGAACACTGAAGCTTTCTTT
cdr3_aa: CASSLMRGMNTEAFF

v_call: TRBV6-5
clone_size: -
d_call: -
j_call: TRBJ2-4
cdr3_nt: TGTGCCAGCAGCCTTAGGGGCAGAAACATTCAGTACTTC
cdr3_aa: CASSLRGRNIQYF

v_call: TRBV9
clone_size: -
d_call: TRBD2
j_call: TRBJ2-1
cdr3_nt: TGTGCCAGCAGCGTAGGACTAGCGGACTACAATGAGCAGTTCTTC
cdr3_aa: CASSVGLADYNEQFF

v_call: TRBV9
clone_size: -
d_call: -
j_call: TRBJ1-5
cdr3_nt: TGTGCCAGCAGCAGACAGGAAAATCAGCCCCAGCATTTT
cdr3_aa: CASSRQENQPQHF

v_call: TRBV6-5
clone_size: -
d_call: -
j_call: TRBJ1-2
cdr3_nt: TGTGCCAGCAGCCCAGGACATAACTATGGCTACACCTTC
cdr3_aa: CASSPGHNYGYTF

v_call: TRBV5-1
clone_size: few
d_call: -
j_call: TRBJ2-3
cdr3_nt: TGCGCCAGCAGCTCAATGATCGGTAGCACAGATACGCAGTATTTT
cdr3_aa: CASSSMIGSTDTQYF

v_call: TRBV25-1
clone_size: -
d_call: TRBD2
j_call: TRBJ2-3
cdr3_nt: TGTGCCAGCAGTGAGGGACTAGTCATAGATACGCAGTATTTT
cdr3_aa: CASSEGLVIDTQYF

v_call: TRBV7-9
clone_size: -
d_call: -
j_call: TRBJ2-5
cdr3_nt: TGTGCCAGCAGCTTTGGGACACACCCAGCCAAGACCCAGTACTTC
cdr3_aa: CASSFGTHPAKTQYF